The 32 T cell receptor beta chains below were found in one sample sequenced in a study of beta chain features in type 1 diabetes. Sequencing targeted expressed TCRB transcripts, as all isolated RNA had been reverse transcribed. Measured with immunoSEQ multiplex PCR; TCRdb has only the in-frame clones, and not every one. The sample gives some 500,000 clones, approximately 10% of which show up once; 0.045% to 0.06% is in the top ten. Material for sequencing was naive CD4+ T cells from blood. These TCRs come from a woman younger than 30 in good health.

The rearrangement links TRBV5-1 to TRBJ2-3; D may be TRBD1 or TRBD2 (5 bases each). In germline, CDR1 is SGHRS, CDR2 YFSETQ. The CDR3 loop spans 13 amino acids. Between the trimmed V and J ends, which lost 5 bases and 4 bases, there was a span of 11 bases. The CDR3 DNA reads as TGCGCCAGCAGACCAGGGACGGCAGATACGCAGTATTTT. It yields the protein CASRPGTADTQYF.

This chain links TRBV15 with TRBJ2-7; D possibly matches TRBD1 or TRBD2 (5 bases each). V was cut by 2 bases and J by 1 base, with 18 bases left in between. The CDR3 has 17 amino acids. Germline V CDR1 and CDR2: LNHNV, YYDKDF (reference sequence). CDR3 in amino acids: CATSRTSPGPPSYEQYF. CDR3 DNA: TGTGCCACCAGCAGAACTTCTCCGGGACCGCCGTCCTACGAGCAGTACTTC. The variable domain in full, with the rest retrieved from reference TRBV15 and TRBJ2-7, is DAMVIQNPRYQVTQFGKPVTLSCSQTLNHNVMYWYQQKSSQAPKLLFHYYDKDFNNEADTPDNFQSRRPNTSFCFLDIRSPGLGDTAMYLCATSRTSPGPPSYEQYFGPGTRLTVT.

This clone was detected only a few times. The chain joins TRBV7-6 to TRBJ1-2; D is unclear. V was pared by 2 bases and J by 4 bases, with 11 bases between. Germline CDR1 is SGHVS and CDR2 is FNYEAQ. This CDR3 has 14 residues. Written as DNA, the CDR3 is TGTGCCAGCAGCTTACAGGCTTTCGGCTATGGCTACACCTTC. This sequence encodes CASSLQAFGYGYTF.

This clone was observed a handful of times. The V and J genes are TRBV5-1 and TRBJ2-5, with 10 bases that match TRBD2. The trim removed 0 bases at V and 4 bases at J, leaving 9 bases unmatched. This CDR3 has 17 residues. Germline loops: CDR1 SGHRS, CDR2 YFSETQ. CDR3 loop: CASSLAPAGGPRETQYF. The CDR3 DNA reads TGCGCCAGCAGCTTGGCTCCAGCGGGAGGGCCACGAGAGACCCAGTACTTC.

The V and J genes are TRBV29-1 and TRBJ2-3, with 9 nucleotides matching TRBD1. CDR1 and CDR2 from the germline V gene are SQVTM and ANQGSEA. Germline trimming cut 5 bases from V and 3 bases from J; bases unmatched to any gene: 3. The CDR3 totals 13 residues. The CDR3 sequence: CSVRDRATDTQYF. The CDR3 DNA is TGCAGCGTTCGGGACAGGGCGACAGATACGCAGTATTTT.

The chain carries TRBV15 and TRBJ2-1, with TRBD1 matching 7 bases. Germline V gives CDR1 LNHNV, CDR2 YYDKDF (reference sequence). The CDR3 has 14 amino acids. V lost 2 bases and J lost 6; bases outside the gene matches: 4. CDR3 residues: CATSRTGTANEQFF. CDR3 DNA: TGTGCCACCAGCAGAACCGGGACAGCCAATGAGCAGTTCTTC.

The genes are TRBV7-9 and TRBJ2-3; no reliable D call. This CDR3 spans 14 amino acids. CDR1 is SEHNR and CDR2 is FQNEAQ in the germline V gene (reference sequence). V shed 1 base and J shed 2 bases, with 7 bases lying between them. The CDR3 nucleotides read TGTGCCAGCAGCTTAGGGCGGCACACAGATACGCAGTATTTT. Amino acids: CASSLGRHTDTQYF.

V is TRBV29-1 and J is TRBJ2-1, with 13 positions matching TRBD2. The V gene end was trimmed by 4 bases and the J gene end by 3 bases; junction bases not matched to a gene: 3. Germline loops: CDR1 SQVTM, CDR2 ANQGSEA. The CDR3 extends over 15 amino acids. The DNA of the CDR3 is TGCAGCGTTGGGGGACTAGCGGGATTCTACAATGAGCAGTTCTTC. It yields the protein CSVGGLAGFYNEQFF.

CDR3 sequence: CATSRDREKLFF. The CDR3 nucleotides are TGTGCCACCAGCCGTGATCGGGAAAAACTGTTTTTT. The gene calls are TRBV15 and TRBJ1-4; D call uncertain. The CDR3 spans 12 residues. CDR1 and CDR2 (germline): LNHNV, YYDKDF (reference sequence). V shed 5 bases and J shed 8 bases, with 9 bases lying between them.

In its sample, this clone was seen a few times. The chain combines TRBV4-1 with TRBJ2-1; D may match TRBD1 or TRBD2 (5 bases each). Trimming removed 1 base from V and 5 bases from J, with 18 bases in between. Germline lookup yields CDR1 MGHRA and CDR2 YSYEKL. The CDR3 covers 17 residues. The CDR3 region has the DNA TGCGCCAGCAGCCAAGTCGTCGGGGCCCCGGGGCACAATGAGCAGTTCTTC. It specifies CASSQVVGAPGHNEQFF.

The sample holds a few counts of this clone. This chain links TRBV7-3 with TRBJ1-1; no definite D call. Trimming removed 4 bases at V and 7 bases at J, with 7 bases between. The germline V gene has CDR1 SGHTA and CDR2 FQGTGA. The CDR3 consists of 11 residues. This CDR3 reads CASSYRGEAFF. The CDR3 region has the DNA TGTGCCAGCAGCTACCGGGGTGAAGCTTTCTTT.

The chain joins TRBV28 to TRBJ2-7; TRBD1 aligns across 7 bases. The CDR3 contains 14 residues. V dropped 6 bases and J dropped 0; count of bases not matched to a gene: 5. CDR1 is MDHEN, CDR2 SYDVKM, per germline. In DNA, the CDR3 is TGTGCCAGCAGACCCGGGACAGACTCCTACGAGCAGTACTTC. It is translated as CASRPGTDSYEQYF.

The chain links TRBV9 to TRBJ1-2; the match to TRBD1 covers 8 bases. With V trimmed by 0 bases and J by 7 bases, 2 bases remained unmatched. Per germline, CDR1 SGDLS and CDR2 YYNGEE. The length of the CDR3 is 13 residues. The chain's CDR3 is CASSVGQGLGYTF. For the CDR3, the DNA is TGTGCCAGCAGCGTAGGACAGGGGCTTGGCTACACCTTC. The variable domain in full, completed from reference TRBV9 and TRBJ1-2, reads DSGVTQTPKHLITATGQRVTLRCSPRSGDLSVYWYQQSLDQGLQFLIQYYNGEERAKGNILERFSAQQFPDLHSELNLSSLELGDSALYFCASSVGQGLGYTFGSGTRLTVV.

This clone was seen a few times. This chain uses TRBV25-1 with TRBJ1-2, with 10 bases that match TRBD1. CDR1 and CDR2 (germline): MGHDK, SYGVNS. This CDR3 contains 16 residues. After removal of 5 bases from V and 4 bases from J, the junction contained 10 bases not matched to a gene. CDR3 in DNA: TGTGCCAGCAGTCACCCGGGACAGGGGAAGGTCTATGGCTACACCTTC. Translated, it gives CASSHPGQGKVYGYTF.

The chain is built from TRBV7-2 and TRBJ2-2; TRBD1 matches 7 bases. The J segment lost 3 bases and the V segment lost 4 bases, leaving 8 bases of the junction unmatched. Germline V gives CDR1 SGHTA, CDR2 FQGNSA. CDR3 length: 16 amino acids. CDR3 sequence reads: CASSSGTALYTGELFF. CDR3 DNA sequence: TGTGCCAGCAGCTCAGGGACAGCCTTATACACCGGGGAGCTGTTTTTT.

Turning to this clone: Other DNA sequences in this specimen translate into the identical CDR3. This sequence joins TRBV7-2 and TRBJ2-3; D gene unclear. In germline, CDR1 is SGHTA, CDR2 FQGNSA. The CDR3 runs to 12 residues. V lost 3 bases and J 6 bases, leaving 7 bases between the germline ends. Here the CDR3 DNA reads TGTGCCAGCAGCTTTTCGCGGGATACGCAGTATTTT. This translates into CASSFSRDTQYF. The full variable domain, rest sourced from reference TRBV7-2 and TRBJ2-3, is GAGVSQSPSNKVTEKGKDVELRCDPISGHTALYWYRQSLGQGLEFLIYFQGNSAPDKSGLPSDRFSAERTGGSVSTLTIQRTQQEDSAVYLCASSFSRDTQYFGPGTRLTVL.

In this sample, this clone turned up a few times. The chain couples TRBV7-9 to TRBJ2-6, with D tentatively TRBD2 (6 bases). The CDR3 extends over 16 amino acids. The V gene lost 4 bases and the J gene lost 2 bases, with 12 bases spanning the gap. Germline values: CDR1 SEHNR, CDR2 FQNEAQ (reference sequence). CDR3 residues: CASSYLTGAGANVLTF. Here the CDR3 DNA reads TGTGCCAGCAGCTATCTTACGGGGGCTGGGGCCAACGTCCTGACTTTC.

This clone was found a few times. In DNA, the CDR3 is TGTGCCAGCAGCCAACCCGACAGGGCGGTCACAGATACGCAGTATTTT. Translated: CASSQPDRAVTDTQYF. The rearrangement joins TRBV4-2 to TRBJ2-3, with 7 nucleotides matching TRBD1. The V gene's germline CDR1 is LGHNA and CDR2 YNFKEQ. The CDR3 spans 16 residues. V was clipped by 2 bases and J by 2 bases; unmatched bases: 7.

This clone was picked up a small number of times. The V gene is TRBV9, the J gene TRBJ2-5, with D hard to call. V lost 0 bases to trimming and J lost 5 bases, with 8 bases between them. Germline CDR1 reads SGDLS; CDR2 reads YYNGEE. The CDR3 runs 13 residues. The CDR3 protein is CASSVGYKETQYF. The DNA for the CDR3 is TGTGCCAGCAGCGTAGGATATAAGGAGACCCAGTACTTC.

V and J are TRBV4-1 and TRBJ1-3; no reliable D call. The germline CDR1 and CDR2 sequences are MGHRA and YSYEKL. The V and J ends lost 3 bases and 2 bases respectively, with 11 bases between them. The CDR3 spans 15 residues. In DNA, the CDR3 is TGCGCCAGCAGCCATCCGGGGAGGACTGGAAACACCATATATTTT. Residues: CASSHPGRTGNTIYF.

V is TRBV23-1 and J is TRBJ1-5; D is perhaps TRBD1 (6 bases). TRBV23-1 is given ORF status, its function remaining uncertain. The CDR3 contains 15 residues. Trimming stripped 4 bases from V and 2 bases from J, with 12 bases between. DNA of the CDR3: TGCGCCAGCAGTCCCACACGACAGGGCAATCAGCCCCAGCATTTT. Its translation: CASSPTRQGNQPQHF.

Only a few counts were recorded for this clone. The rearrangement links TRBV7-2 to TRBJ1-4; unclear D gene. The germline CDR1 and CDR2 sequences are SGHTA and FQGNSA. This CDR3 region has 15 residues. With 6 bases removed from V and 0 bases from J, the gap between germline ends came to 11 bases. CDR3 nucleotides: TGTGCCAGCAGATTGGACGGGGCAACTAATGAAAAACTGTTTTTT. This sequence encodes CASRLDGATNEKLFF.

This clone was counted between two and nine times. CDR3 in DNA: TGTGCCAGCAGACAAGCGGGAGCGGATGAGACCCAGTACTTC. Protein product: CASRQAGADETQYF. The chain links TRBV7-9 to TRBJ2-5; TRBD2 agrees at 8 bases. Trimming at V came to 6 bases and at J to 5 bases, leaving 8 bases not matched to a gene. The CDR3 is 14 residues long. Germline lookup yields CDR1 SEHNR and CDR2 FQNEAQ (reference sequence).

This clone was counted a few times. The genes are TRBV7-6 and TRBJ2-5; 8 bases fit TRBD2. CDR3 length: 15 residues. CDR1 is SGHVS, CDR2 FNYEAQ, per germline. V was clipped by 2 bases and J by 3 bases; unmatched bases: 5. The CDR3 sequence: CASSLHGTSKETQYF. Written as DNA, the CDR3 is TGTGCCAGCAGCTTACATGGGACTAGTAAAGAGACCCAGTACTTC.

The chain combines TRBV6-6 with TRBJ2-7; D gene uncertain. V lost 6 bases, J lost 3 bases, and 9 bases lay in between. Germline CDR1 and CDR2: MNHNY and SVGAGI (reference sequence). This CDR3 is built from 12 residues. DNA of the CDR3: TGTGCCAGCAGCCCAGACCGCTACGAGCAGTACGTC. Protein: CASSPDRYEQYV.

This clone turned up a few times. The chain is built from TRBV29-1 and TRBJ2-1; 9 bases are shared with TRBD1. The length of the CDR3 is 15 residues. Germline CDR1 SQVTM, CDR2 ANQGSEA. Germline trimming cut 5 bases from V and 7 bases from J; bases unmatched to any gene: 12. CDR3 sequence (DNA): TGCAGCGTTCTGAATTTGGGACAGGGTTCGAATGAGCAGTTCTTC. This sequence encodes CSVLNLGQGSNEQFF.

This clone was seen a handful of times. This chain links TRBV13 with TRBJ2-5, with D perhaps matching TRBD1 (6 bases). The CDR3 contains 13 residues. The V gene's germline CDR1 is PRHDT and CDR2 FYEKMQ (reference sequence). V lost 4 bases and J 7 bases, leaving 13 bases between the germline ends. In DNA form, the CDR3 reads TGTGCCAGCAGCTCACAGGGTCTTACGACCCAGTACTTC. As protein: CASSSQGLTTQYF.

The rearrangement uses TRBV7-9 and TRBJ2-5, with no clear D. Between the trimmed V and J ends, which lost 2 bases and 2 bases, there was a span of 9 bases. Per the germline V gene, CDR1 is SEHNR and CDR2 is FQNEAQ (reference sequence). CDR3 length: 14 residues. The CDR3 loop is CASSLHGLQETQYF. DNA of the CDR3: TGTGCCAGCAGCTTACATGGGCTTCAAGAGACCCAGTACTTC.

This clone was seen more than once but under ten times. The chain recombines TRBV6-5 with TRBJ1-1; TRBD1 is a possible D gene (5 bases). Deletions cut 7 bases from V and 5 bases from J, with 14 bases between. The CDR3 contains 13 residues. Germline V gives CDR1 MNHEY, CDR2 SVGAGI. As DNA, the CDR3 is TGTGCCAGCATTACTCAGGGTCAAACTGAAGCTTTCTTT. This gives the protein CASITQGQTEAFF.

This clone was observed a few times. V and J are TRBV25-1 and TRBJ1-5, with a weak D call TRBD1 (5 bases). The CDR3 has 14 residues. V was shortened by 3 bases and J by 6 bases, with 12 bases between the two germline ends. Per the germline V gene, CDR1 is MGHDK and CDR2 is SYGVNS. The CDR3: CASSDQGVGQPQHF. The DNA of the CDR3 is TGTGCCAGCAGTGACCAAGGGGTGGGTCAGCCCCAGCATTTT.

This clone showed up just a few times. The V and J genes are TRBV14 and TRBJ2-7, with TRBD2 identical over 7 bases. V lost 1 base to trimming and J lost 5 bases; unmatched junction nucleotides: 8. Germline CDR1 and CDR2: SGHDN and FVKESK. The CDR3 covers 15 residues. The CDR3 here is CASSQAGKRENEQYF. The CDR3 DNA follows: TGTGCCAGCAGCCAAGCTGGAAAGCGGGAAAACGAGCAGTACTTC.

In its sample, this clone was seen many times. The rearrangement joins TRBV25-1 to TRBJ2-5; maybe TRBD1 (5 bases). Germline V gene sequence: CDR1 MGHDK, CDR2 SYGVNS. This CDR3 is 15 amino acids long. V was shortened by 3 bases and J by 2 bases, with 13 bases between the two germline ends. The CDR3 DNA is TGTGCCAGCAGTGACCCCAGGGATCGGCAAGAGACCCAGTACTTC. It codes for CASSDPRDRQETQYF.